This is a list of T cell receptor beta chains from one sample in a study of T cell responses to AZD1222 COVID-19 vaccine. The repertoire was sequenced with immunoSEQ multiplex PCR; TCRdb's copy has only in-frame clones and lacks some. Among roughly 150,000 clones, more than 70% were seen once, and the ten largest hold more than 5.5%. Sequenced here: peripheral blood, sampled on day 0 of AZD1222 vaccination. The receptors were sampled from an adult in good health. CDR3s include the opening cysteine and the closing phenylalanine or tryptophan. D genes are given only for firm matches. For some rows the clone size is stated as once, few or many, or as a class when expanded; others skip it.

D	V	J	size	CDR3	DNA
TRBD1	TRBV15	TRBJ1-2	.	CATSREQGNYGYTF	TGTGCCACCAGCAGAGAACAGGGGAACTATGGCTACACCTTC
.	TRBV5-1	TRBJ1-2	.	CASSLVAGNNYGYTF	TGCGCCAGCAGCTTGGTGGCAGGGAACAACTATGGCTACACCTTC
.	TRBV28	TRBJ2-2	.	CASRLGAGAGELFF	TGTGCCAGCAGATTAGGGGCCGGGGCCGGGGAGCTGTTTTTT
.	TRBV7-9	TRBJ1-2	.	CASSSSQGYGYTF	TGTGCCAGCAGCTCCTCCCAGGGGTATGGCTACACCTTC
.	TRBV28	TRBJ1-2	.	CASSLQMTYGYTF	TGTGCCAGCAGTCTTCAAATGACATATGGCTACACCTTC
.	TRBV29-1	TRBJ2-5	once	CSVGRQETQYF	TGCAGCGTGGGACGACAAGAGACCCAGTACTTC
.	TRBV9	TRBJ1-6	once	CASSVEGLDSPLHF	TGTGCCAGCAGCGTAGAGGGTCTAGATTCACCCCTCCACTTT
TRBD1	TRBV19	TRBJ2-6	.	CASSIRGGAGANVLTF	TGTGCCAGTAGTATCCGAGGGGGCGCTGGGGCCAACGTCCTGACTTTC
.	TRBV11-2	TRBJ1-1	.	CASSLDPLPSSEAFF	TGTGCCAGCAGCTTAGATCCCCTCCCCAGTTCCGAAGCTTTCTTT
TRBD1	TRBV5-4	TRBJ1-2	.	CASSLQGTEAYGYTF	TGTGCCAGCAGCTTGCAGGGGACAGAGGCCTATGGCTACACCTTC
TRBD1	TRBV18	TRBJ1-2	.	CASSPPVVTGARVFGYTF	TGTGCCAGCTCACCACCGGTAGTGACAGGGGCAAGGGTGTTTGGCTACACCTTC
.	TRBV30	TRBJ1-5	.	CAWSRGSNQPQHF	TGTGCCTGGAGTCGGGGGAGCAATCAGCCCCAGCATTTT
.	TRBV29-1	TRBJ1-1	few	CSVGSAEGTEAFF	TGCAGCGTTGGGTCCGCCGAGGGGACTGAAGCTTTCTTT
TRBD1	TRBV11-2	TRBJ1-2	.	CASSPLWGQGHGSDGYTF	TGTGCCAGCAGCCCTCTATGGGGACAGGGACATGGTAGCGATGGCTACACCTTC
.	TRBV4-2	TRBJ1-1	once	CASSQPGLDSGTEAFF	TGTGCCAGCAGCCAGCCGGGTCTGGACTCGGGCACTGAAGCTTTCTTT
.	TRBV27	TRBJ2-1	.	CASSLAPSNEQFF	TGTGCCAGCAGTTTGGCTCCGTCCAATGAGCAGTTCTTC
TRBD2	TRBV18	TRBJ2-7	.	CASSLDGLAQSEQYF	TGTGCCAGCTCACTGGACGGACTAGCCCAGAGCGAGCAGTACTTC
TRBD1	TRBV4-2	TRBJ1-2	.	CASSQVQGGNPLNYGYTF	TGTGCCAGCAGCCAAGTTCAAGGGGGCAATCCCCTTAACTATGGCTACACCTTC
.	TRBV12-3/TRBV12-4	TRBJ1-1	.	CASSLGVSTEAFF	TGTGCCAGCAGTTTGGGTGTAAGCACTGAAGCTTTCTTT
.	TRBV5-4	TRBJ2-7	.	CASSLRRGLIGEQYF	TGTGCCAGCAGCTTACGGAGGGGACTCATCGGCGAGCAGTACTTC
.	TRBV6-5	TRBJ1-4	.	CASSYLGGLNEKLFF	TGTGCCAGCAGTTACTTGGGGGGCCTTAATGAAAAACTGTTTTTT
.	TRBV6-5	TRBJ2-7	.	CASANTYEQYF	TGTGCCAGCGCCAACACCTACGAGCAGTACTTC
TRBD1	TRBV28	TRBJ1-4	few	CASSTTGGGEKLFF	TGTGCCAGCAGTACGACAGGGGGAGGTGAAAAACTGTTTTTT
TRBD1	TRBV9	TRBJ1-3	.	CASSVDGRGTGNTIYF	TGTGCCAGCAGCGTAGACGGCAGGGGGACCGGAAACACCATATATTTT
.	TRBV27	TRBJ2-5	few	CASSSRVRETQYF	TGTGCCAGCAGTTCCCGGGTAAGAGAGACCCAGTACTTC
.	TRBV4-2	TRBJ1-1	.	CASSQEGEGITEAFF	TGTGCCAGCAGCCAAGAAGGGGAGGGAATCACTGAAGCTTTCTTT
TRBD2	TRBV11-2	TRBJ2-7	.	CASSRRGDSGLAGVHEQYF	TGTGCCAGCAGCCGACGGGGGGACTCCGGACTAGCGGGAGTACACGAGCAGTACTTC
TRBD1	TRBV4-1	TRBJ2-1	.	CASSQETGGYNEQFF	TGCGCCAGCAGCCAAGAGACAGGGGGCTACAATGAGCAGTTCTTC
.	TRBV6-5	TRBJ1-1	.	CASSYGIRYTEAFF	TGTGCCAGCAGTTACGGGATCCGGTACACTGAAGCTTTCTTT
TRBD1	TRBV28	TRBJ1-1	.	CASSLGGQGWGVAEAFF	TGTGCCAGCAGTTTAGGGGGACAGGGCTGGGGAGTCGCTGAAGCTTTCTTT
.	TRBV6-5	TRBJ1-6	once	CASSPQEGSPLHF	TGTGCCAGCAGTCCGCAAGAAGGGTCTCCCCTCCACTTT
.	TRBV4-1	TRBJ1-5	.	CASSASNQPQHF	TGCGCCAGCTCCGCTAGCAATCAGCCCCAGCATTTT
.	TRBV5-6	TRBJ1-6	.	CASSLDTYRNNSPLHF	TGTGCCAGCAGCTTGGACACCTACCGTAATAATTCACCCCTCCACTTT
.	TRBV6-2/TRBV6-3	TRBJ2-5	.	CASSYSKFLETQYF	TGTGCCAGCAGTTACTCGAAATTCTTGGAGACCCAGTACTTC
.	TRBV6-5	TRBJ1-2	.	CASKAPTGSYGGYTF	TGTGCCAGCAAGGCCCCGACAGGCTCCTATGGAGGCTACACCTTC
.	TRBV6-1	TRBJ1-6	.	CASSEKNYNSPLHF	TGTGCCAGCAGTGAAAAGAATTATAATTCACCCCTCCACTTT
.	TRBV5-1	TRBJ1-2	.	CASSWGGNYGYTF	TGCGCCAGCAGCTGGGGGGGTAACTATGGCTACACCTTC
TRBD2	TRBV5-4	TRBJ2-7	.	CASSSAAGGPDEQYF	TGTGCCAGCAGCTCCGCCGCGGGAGGGCCGGATGAGCAGTACTTC
.	TRBV5-4	TRBJ2-6	once	CASSFPGRSGANVLTF	TGTGCCAGCAGCTTCCCTGGTCGCTCTGGGGCCAACGTCCTGACTTTC
TRBD1	TRBV3-1/TRBV3-2	TRBJ1-3	.	CASSQQGVSGNTIYF	TGTGCCAGCAGCCAGCAGGGGGTCTCTGGAAACACCATATATTTT
.	TRBV11-3	TRBJ1-1	.	CASSITRNTEAFF	TGTGCCAGCAGCATAACACGGAACACTGAAGCTTTCTTT
.	TRBV9	TRBJ2-7	.	CASSVEGVGYEQYF	TGTGCCAGCAGCGTAGAGGGGGTGGGGTACGAGCAGTACTTC
.	TRBV11-2	TRBJ2-7	.	CASSGQQSPIDEQYF	TGTGCCAGCAGCGGACAACAATCTCCTATCGACGAGCAGTACTTC
.	TRBV7-2	TRBJ1-1	.	CASSLLGGTEAFF	TGTGCCAGCAGCTTATTAGGGGGCACTGAAGCTTTCTTT
.	TRBV7-3	TRBJ1-2	.	CASSLNQEKGPARPGYTF	TGTGCCAGCAGCTTAAATCAAGAAAAGGGCCCAGCCAGGCCTGGCTACACCTTC
TRBD2	TRBV6-5	TRBJ2-4	once	CASTLAGGENIQYF	TGTGCCAGCACCCTGGCGGGAGGAGAAAACATTCAGTACTTC
TRBD2	TRBV19	TRBJ2-5	.	CASSGTTQETQYF	TGTGCCAGTTCAGGGACTACACAAGAGACCCAGTACTTC
.	TRBV7-2	TRBJ1-1	.	CASSVNTEAFF	TGTGCCAGCAGCGTAAACACTGAAGCTTTCTTT
.	TRBV3-1/TRBV3-2	TRBJ2-3	.	CASSPTDLAWDTQYF	TGTGCCAGCAGCCCCACAGACCTAGCTTGGGATACGCAGTATTTT
.	TRBV29-1	TRBJ1-2	once	CSVSPYYGYTF	TGCAGCGTTTCCCCCTATTATGGCTACACCTTC
.	TRBV2	TRBJ2-3	.	CASSQGGITDTQYF	TGTGCCAGCAGCCAAGGGGGGATCACAGATACGCAGTATTTT
TRBD1	TRBV19	TRBJ1-1	.	CASTVQGLNTEAFF	TGTGCCAGTACCGTACAGGGGTTGAACACTGAAGCTTTCTTT
TRBD2	TRBV27	TRBJ2-3	.	CASSPGTSGRGTDTQYF	TGTGCCAGCAGTCCCGGGACTAGCGGGAGAGGGACAGATACGCAGTATTTT
TRBD2	TRBV6-2/TRBV6-3	TRBJ2-3	.	CASSRGTSVLFTDTQYF	TGTGCCAGCAGTCGCGGGACTAGCGTCTTATTCACAGATACGCAGTATTTT
.	TRBV7-2	TRBJ1-3	.	CASSLGGSAGNTIYF	TGTGCCAGCAGCTTAGGGGGGTCGGCTGGAAACACCATATATTTT
.	TRBV19	TRBJ2-1	.	CASRSASAIGYEQFF	TGTGCCAGTAGGTCGGCTAGCGCCATTGGGTATGAGCAGTTCTTC
.	TRBV5-8	TRBJ1-3	.	CASSLGVSGNTIYF	TGTGCCAGCAGCTTAGGGGTCTCTGGAAACACCATATATTTT
.	TRBV2	TRBJ2-3	.	CASQGGTSTDTQYF	TGTGCCAGCCAAGGGGGAACTAGCACAGATACGCAGTATTTT
TRBD2	TRBV7-2	TRBJ2-4	.	CASSLDGGGGLSIQYF	TGTGCCAGCAGCTTAGATGGCGGGGGAGGTTTAAGCATTCAGTACTTC